This T cell receptor beta chain was profiled in a study of vaccination effects on CD4 cells after COVID-19. Study as a whole: Sampling of two convalescent patients took place 16 days and one week prior to vaccination. About 2.2 million PBMC per well were cultured with around 10 IU/ml IL-2 and around 9.4 ug/ml peptides.

Profiling relied on immunoSEQ multiplex PCR, and the TCRdb table lists in-frame clones only, not all of them. Of approximately 60,000 clones in the sample, about 69% were seen once. A word on this clone: Antigen: not known.

Cells that had been cultured for 10 days were the source of isolated CD4+ T cells. Germline CDR1 SGHRS, CDR2 YFSETQ. J was trimmed by 5 bases and V by 3 bases; bases with no gene match: 2. The CDR3 is made up of 14 amino acids. The chain is built from TRBV5-1 and TRBJ1-6; 7 nucleotides agree with TRBD1. Sequences were derived from CD4+ T cells from PBMCs cultured without peptide, sampled before COVID-19 vaccination. The TCR was taken from a human donor who had a prior SARS-CoV-2 infection. The CDR3 here is CASSSDRDNSPLHF. In DNA, the CDR3 is TGCGCCAGCAGCTCCGACAGGGATAATTCACCCCTCCACTTT.